The rows below give T cell receptor beta chains drawn from one sample of a study of neurological immune-mediated disorders. TCRdb independently ran MiXCR on the 5' RACE reads; one entry per CDR3 protein. The sample has approximately 44,000 distinct CDR3 sequences, roughly 15% seen once. Sequencing was carried out using CD4+ T cells from blood. Source of these receptors: an older woman with HTLV-1-associated myelopathy (HAM/TSP). The CDR3 runs from the conserved cysteine through the conserved F or W. Fields, in order: V gene, J gene, CDR3 protein.

v_gene: TRBV20-1
j_gene: TRBJ2-1
CDR3aa: CSAMRALGLAIEQFF

v_gene: TRBV5-1
j_gene: TRBJ2-2
CDR3aa: CASNPGSGESGELFF

v_gene: TRBV5-1
j_gene: TRBJ2-3
CDR3aa: CASSLASGHTDTQYF

v_gene: TRBV15
j_gene: TRBJ2-2
CDR3aa: CATSREDLFAGGPLTGGELFF

v_gene: TRBV3-1
j_gene: TRBJ1-2
CDR3aa: CASSQAAGGGYTF

v_gene: TRBV5-1
j_gene: TRBJ2-5
CDR3aa: CASRPETGAETQYF

v_gene: TRBV5-8
j_gene: TRBJ2-7
CDR3aa: CASSIGQGDYEQYF

v_gene: TRBV30
j_gene: TRBJ2-7
CDR3aa: CAWSDVSGAYEQYF

v_gene: TRBV20-1
j_gene: TRBJ2-1
CDR3aa: CSAPRRDRGTGEQFF

v_gene: TRBV11-3
j_gene: TRBJ2-7
CDR3aa: CASSLAAAYEQYF

v_gene: TRBV7-8
j_gene: TRBJ2-7
CDR3aa: CASSLVSSGGGYEQYF

v_gene: TRBV6-6
j_gene: TRBJ1-2
CDR3aa: CASSYSTDVGGYTF

v_gene: TRBV5-1
j_gene: TRBJ1-2
CDR3aa: CASSLGGLPNYGYTF

v_gene: TRBV15
j_gene: TRBJ2-1
CDR3aa: CATSRGLARTYNEQFF

v_gene: TRBV5-5
j_gene: TRBJ1-2
CDR3aa: CASSRGALTGNYGYTF

v_gene: TRBV4-1
j_gene: TRBJ2-1
CDR3aa: CASSLLLAGGLSYNEQFF

v_gene: TRBV5-1
j_gene: TRBJ2-6
CDR3aa: CASSLEGVGANVLTF

v_gene: TRBV5-1
j_gene: TRBJ1-4
CDR3aa: CASSRTGDATNEKLFF

v_gene: TRBV6-6
j_gene: TRBJ1-5
CDR3aa: CASSYQTQSGGRGQPQHF

v_gene: TRBV5-1
j_gene: TRBJ2-3
CDR3aa: CASSLDAGAADTQYF

v_gene: TRBV7-2
j_gene: TRBJ1-2
CDR3aa: CASSLVWATNYGYTF

v_gene: TRBV27
j_gene: TRBJ1-5
CDR3aa: CASSFIGEPQHF

v_gene: TRBV20-1
j_gene: TRBJ1-1
CDR3aa: CSATDTGNTEAFF

v_gene: TRBV11-2
j_gene: TRBJ2-1
CDR3aa: CASSLEGTSGGVQFF

v_gene: TRBV29-1
j_gene: TRBJ2-3
CDR3aa: CSASGTPNTDTQYF

v_gene: TRBV5-6
j_gene: TRBJ1-2
CDR3aa: CASSPGTGDTLYGYTF

v_gene: TRBV5-1
j_gene: TRBJ1-1
CDR3aa: CASSPGDNTEAFF

v_gene: TRBV18
j_gene: TRBJ1-5
CDR3aa: CASSPLLVNSNQPQHF

v_gene: TRBV20-1
j_gene: TRBJ2-1
CDR3aa: CSAFGERSMAGEQFF

v_gene: TRBV20-1
j_gene: TRBJ2-3
CDR3aa: CSARDWGERTDTQYF

v_gene: TRBV6-2/TRBV6-3
j_gene: TRBJ1-4
CDR3aa: CASSRRLGASEKLFF

v_gene: TRBV7-7
j_gene: TRBJ2-7
CDR3aa: CASSLEAGGGEQYF

v_gene: TRBV6-5
j_gene: TRBJ1-2
CDR3aa: CASSRQASYGYTF

v_gene: TRBV15
j_gene: TRBJ1-2
CDR3aa: CATSRDLAGPGPGYTF

v_gene: TRBV7-9
j_gene: TRBJ1-1
CDR3aa: CASSSPGDAFF

v_gene: TRBV2
j_gene: TRBJ2-1
CDR3aa: CASSRLAGGQHEQFF

v_gene: TRBV5-1
j_gene: TRBJ2-1
CDR3aa: CASSLGQGGPQSEQFF

v_gene: TRBV6-7
j_gene: TRBJ1-1
CDR3aa: CATLSTEAFF

v_gene: TRBV5-1
j_gene: TRBJ2-3
CDR3aa: CASTGQGARADTQYF

v_gene: TRBV20-1
j_gene: TRBJ2-5
CDR3aa: CSARGWGLAGHQETQYF

v_gene: TRBV7-3
j_gene: TRBJ2-2
CDR3aa: CASSVNGGGTGELFF

v_gene: TRBV29-1
j_gene: TRBJ2-2
CDR3aa: CSVAPNHANTGELFF

v_gene: TRBV12-3/TRBV12-4
j_gene: TRBJ1-2
CDR3aa: CASSHIQGADGYTF

v_gene: TRBV20-1
j_gene: TRBJ1-2
CDR3aa: CSATTGRGYGYTF

v_gene: TRBV12-3/TRBV12-4
j_gene: TRBJ2-3
CDR3aa: CASSTRQGAGTDTQYF

v_gene: TRBV15
j_gene: TRBJ2-2
CDR3aa: CATSRDAWGPGELFF

v_gene: TRBV27
j_gene: TRBJ1-2
CDR3aa: CASSLSTMDRVGYTF

v_gene: TRBV10-3
j_gene: TRBJ1-2
CDR3aa: CAISAGGSDYGYTF

v_gene: TRBV20-1
j_gene: TRBJ1-5
CDR3aa: CSAATGEEPQHF

v_gene: TRBV20-1
j_gene: TRBJ2-3
CDR3aa: CSARDLQGDKDTQYF

v_gene: TRBV3-1
j_gene: TRBJ2-7
CDR3aa: CASSQAGTSREQYF

v_gene: TRBV10-3
j_gene: TRBJ2-2
CDR3aa: CAIRHTTGELFF

v_gene: TRBV6-5
j_gene: TRBJ1-2
CDR3aa: CASNPPGTGFYGYTF

v_gene: TRBV11-2
j_gene: TRBJ2-7
CDR3aa: CASSARLAGVYEQYF

v_gene: TRBV2
j_gene: TRBJ2-5
CDR3aa: CASRGDVGTQYF

v_gene: TRBV3-1
j_gene: TRBJ1-2
CDR3aa: CASSPDRAFGYGYTF

v_gene: TRBV20-1
j_gene: TRBJ1-5
CDR3aa: CVALGGYSNQPQHF

v_gene: TRBV20-1
j_gene: TRBJ2-6
CDR3aa: CSARVRSGANVLTF

v_gene: TRBV20-1
j_gene: TRBJ2-1
CDR3aa: CSARPPGQPYNEQFF